These 9 T cell receptor beta chains were all obtained from the same sample, sequenced in a study of blood T cell repertoires in COVID-19. This table comes from immunoSEQ multiplex PCR, and its TCRdb copy is limited to in-frame clones, with some not included. This sample has around 60,000 clones, with 80% to 90% found just once. Material: peripheral blood. These TCRs come from a man older than 75 with acute or convalescent COVID-19.

This clone showed up just a few times. The rearrangement uses TRBV6-5 and TRBJ2-2, with 8 bases identical to TRBD1. Germline V lookup: CDR1 MNHEY, CDR2 SVGAGI. The J segment lost 4 bases and the V segment lost 6 bases, leaving 4 bases of the junction unmatched. The CDR3 totals 14 residues. DNA of the CDR3: TGTGCCAGCAGCGACAGGGGTTTCACCGGGGAGCTGTTTTTT. It specifies CASSDRGFTGELFF.

The V call is TRBV29-1, the J call TRBJ2-7; TRBD1 matches at 8 bases. CDR3 length equals 13 residues. Germline CDR1 SQVTM, CDR2 ANQGSEA. Trimming took 3 bases from V and 7 from J; bases not matched to a gene: 8. This CDR3 is CSVDKQGGREQYF. DNA for the CDR3: TGCAGCGTTGACAAACAGGGGGGAAGAGAGCAGTACTTC.

V gene TRBV13 combines with J gene TRBJ1-2; D is undetermined. This CDR3 spans 13 amino acids. Between the trimmed V and J ends, which lost 5 bases and 8 bases, there was a span of 15 bases. Germline V gives CDR1 PRHDT, CDR2 FYEKMQ (reference sequence). CDR3 in amino acids: CASSRGRGSGYTF. Written as DNA, the CDR3 is TGTGCCAGCAGCCGCGGTCGGGGTAGCGGCTACACCTTC.

The J gene is TRBJ1-3, the V gene TRBV11-2, with D perhaps TRBD1 (6 bases). Per germline, CDR1 SGHAT and CDR2 FQNNGV. The CDR3 length is 19 residues. V was pared by 3 bases and J by 0 bases, with 21 bases between. The CDR3 reads CASSFRRAGTQSSGNTIYF. The CDR3 DNA reads as TGTGCCAGCAGCTTTAGGCGGGCCGGGACACAAAGCTCTGGAAACACCATATATTTT.

This clone appeared a few times. The V call is TRBV25-1, the J call TRBJ2-1; maybe TRBD2 (6 bases). The CDR3 spans 17 residues. CDR1 and CDR2 (germline): MGHDK, SYGVNS. V lost 7 bases and J lost 4, with 23 bases in between. The CDR3 DNA sequence: TGTGCCAGCATTATACCTAGCGAGGGTCCCCTATACAATGAGCAGTTCTTC. It yields the protein CASIIPSEGPLYNEQFF. Full variable domain (rest looked up from reference TRBV25-1 and TRBJ2-1): EADIYQTPRYLVIGTGKKITLECSQTMGHDKMYWYQQDPGMELHLIHYSYGVNSTEKGDLSSESTVSRIRTEHFPLTLESARPSHTSQYLCASIIPSEGPLYNEQFFGPGTRLTVL.

The gene calls are TRBV6-5 and TRBJ1-5, with D possibly TRBD1 on 5 matching bases. This CDR3 contains 15 residues. CDR1 is MNHEY, CDR2 SVGAGI, per germline. The V end was cut by 5 bases, the J end by 0 bases, with 11 bases between. Written as DNA, the CDR3 is TGTGCCAGCAGTCCCGAAGGGGATAGCAATCAGCCCCAGCATTTT. It specifies CASSPEGDSNQPQHF.

The V and J genes are TRBV7-9 and TRBJ2-5, with 8 bases fitting TRBD2. This CDR3 has 17 amino acids. J was trimmed by 5 bases and V by 1 base; bases with no gene match: 12. The V gene's germline CDR1 is SEHNR and CDR2 FQNEAQ (reference sequence). The CDR3 DNA reads TGTGCCAGCAGCTTAGGCACAGGGCAGACTAGCGAGGAGACCCAGTACTTC. It codes for CASSLGTGQTSEETQYF.

There are a few counts of this clone. The sample has other DNA sequences that encode this CDR3 too. This chain uses TRBV2 with TRBJ1-5; the D gene is possibly TRBD1 (5 bases). V lost 0 bases to trimming and J lost 4 bases, with 13 bases between them. The length of the CDR3 is 16 residues. Germline loops: CDR1 SNHLY, CDR2 FYNNEI. CDR3 region: CASSEAVTVPNQPQHF. The CDR3 DNA reads TGTGCCAGCAGTGAAGCTGTGACAGTCCCGAATCAGCCCCAGCATTTT.

The V and J genes are TRBV6-5 and TRBJ1-5; a possible D gene is TRBD1 (5 bases). Germline-derived CDR1 and CDR2 are MNHEY and SVGAGI. Trimming stripped 6 bases from V and 1 base from J, with 7 bases between. The CDR3 loop spans 13 amino acids. The CDR3 sequence: CASRQVSNQPQHF. The DNA of the CDR3 is TGTGCCAGCAGACAGGTCAGCAATCAGCCCCAGCATTTT.